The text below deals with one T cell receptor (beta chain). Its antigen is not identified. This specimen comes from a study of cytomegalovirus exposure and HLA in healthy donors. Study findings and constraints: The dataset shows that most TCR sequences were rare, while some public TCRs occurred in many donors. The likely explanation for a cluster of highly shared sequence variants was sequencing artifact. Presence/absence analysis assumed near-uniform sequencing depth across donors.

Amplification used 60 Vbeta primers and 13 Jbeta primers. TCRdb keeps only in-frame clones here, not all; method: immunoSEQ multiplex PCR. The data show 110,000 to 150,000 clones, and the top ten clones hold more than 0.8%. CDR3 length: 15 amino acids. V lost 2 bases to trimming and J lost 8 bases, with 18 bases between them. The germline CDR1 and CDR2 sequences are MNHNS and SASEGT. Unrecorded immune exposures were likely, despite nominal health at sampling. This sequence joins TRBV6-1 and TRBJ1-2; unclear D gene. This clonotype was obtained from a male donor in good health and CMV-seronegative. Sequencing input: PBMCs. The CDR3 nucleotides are TGTGCCAGCAGTGAAATCAATAGCGGGTTAAGGGGCTACACCTTC. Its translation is CASSEINSGLRGYTF.